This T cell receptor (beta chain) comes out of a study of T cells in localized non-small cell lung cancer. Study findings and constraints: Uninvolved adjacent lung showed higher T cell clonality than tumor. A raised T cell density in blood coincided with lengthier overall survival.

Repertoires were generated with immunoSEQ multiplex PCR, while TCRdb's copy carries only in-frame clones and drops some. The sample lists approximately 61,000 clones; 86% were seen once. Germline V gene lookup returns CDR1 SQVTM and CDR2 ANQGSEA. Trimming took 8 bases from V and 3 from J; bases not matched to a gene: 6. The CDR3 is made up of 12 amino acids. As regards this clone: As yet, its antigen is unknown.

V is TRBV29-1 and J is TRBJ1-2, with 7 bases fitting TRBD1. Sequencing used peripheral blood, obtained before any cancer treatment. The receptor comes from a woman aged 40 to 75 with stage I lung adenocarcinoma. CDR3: CSTWDSYYGYTF. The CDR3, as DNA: TGCAGCACTTGGGACAGTTACTATGGCTACACCTTC.